This T cell receptor beta chain derives from a study of cytomegalovirus exposure and HLA in healthy donors. Whole-study context: A prior analysis found around 110 million unique TCR beta sequences from 150 million to 200 million T cells. General study results and limits: Later genetic work tied a missense DCLRE1C variant to beta-chain V and J trimming. High sensitivity and specificity were reportedly achieved when the classifier diagnosed cytomegalovirus status. Later work associated approximately 17,000 TCR beta sequences with HLA alleles at 0.05 false discovery rate.

The CDR3 loop spans 13 amino acids. Germline CDR1 reads SGDLS; CDR2 reads YYNGEE. PCR primers comprised 60 Vbeta and 13 Jbeta primers. The table came from immunoSEQ multiplex PCR; TCRdb's copy has only in-frame clones and leaves some out. This table has 100,000 to 150,000 clones, around 70% appearing once. As regards this clone: The antigen is unknown. Its ends do not fully match the called genes, so a read error is possible.

The source is a woman aged 40 to 49 in good health and CMV-seropositive. The chain carries TRBV9 and TRBJ1-1; D is perhaps TRBD1 (5 bases). The source material was PBMCs. The CDR3 reads CASGVGGNTEAFF. In DNA, the CDR3 is TGTGCCAGCGGCGTGGGGGGGAACACTGAAGCTTTCTTT.